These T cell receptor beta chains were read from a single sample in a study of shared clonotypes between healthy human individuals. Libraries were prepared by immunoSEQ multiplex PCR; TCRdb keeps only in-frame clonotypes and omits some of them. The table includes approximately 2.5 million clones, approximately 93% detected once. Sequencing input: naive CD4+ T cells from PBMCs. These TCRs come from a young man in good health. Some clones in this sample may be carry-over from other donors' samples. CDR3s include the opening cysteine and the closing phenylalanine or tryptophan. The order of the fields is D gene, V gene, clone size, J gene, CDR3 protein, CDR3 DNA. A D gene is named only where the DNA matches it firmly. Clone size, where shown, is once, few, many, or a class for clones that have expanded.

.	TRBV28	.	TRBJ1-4	CASRPGPTTISGEKLFF	TGTGCCAGCAGACCGGGACCTACGACTATCTCCGGGGAAAAACTGTTTTTT
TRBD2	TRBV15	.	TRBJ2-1	CATSRETSGRPWEQFF	TGTGCCACCAGCAGAGAGACTAGCGGGAGGCCCTGGGAGCAGTTCTTC
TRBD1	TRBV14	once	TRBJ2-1	CASSQERDRGYEQFF	TGTGCCAGCAGCCAAGAGAGGGACAGGGGTTATGAGCAGTTCTTC
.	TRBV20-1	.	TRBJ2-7	CSAADYEQYF	TGCAGTGCTGCGGACTACGAGCAGTACTTC
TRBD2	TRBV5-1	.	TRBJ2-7	CASSPTSESGEQYF	TGCGCCAGCAGCCCGACTAGCGAATCGGGCGAGCAGTACTTC
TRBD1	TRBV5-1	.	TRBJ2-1	CASSLNPGTGYNEQFF	TGCGCCAGCAGCTTAAACCCCGGGACAGGATACAATGAGCAGTTCTTC
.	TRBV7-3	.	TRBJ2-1	CASSLSFYYNEQFF	TGTGCCAGCAGCTTAAGTTTCTACTACAATGAGCAGTTCTTC
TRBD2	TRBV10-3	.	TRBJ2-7	CAISPIKRGPYEQYF	TGTGCCATCAGTCCCATTAAGCGGGGTCCCTACGAGCAGTACTTC
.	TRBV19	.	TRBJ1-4	CASIGPPNEKLFF	TGTGCCAGTATCGGACCGCCAAATGAAAAACTGTTTTTT
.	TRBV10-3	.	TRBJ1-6	CAISEQGRNSPLHF	TGTGCCATCAGTGAGCAGGGGCGGAATTCACCCCTCCACTTT